Each of the 3 T cell receptor beta chains below was sequenced from the same sample in a study of blood T cell repertoires in COVID-19. Profiling relied on immunoSEQ multiplex PCR, and the TCRdb table lists in-frame clones only, not all of them. Here the sample spans roughly 120,000 clones, approximately 84% being singletons. The sequenced sample was peripheral blood. The receptors originated from a middle-aged woman with acute or convalescent COVID-19.

CDR3 coding DNA: TGCAGTGCTAGTTTGGACAGGGGGATTAAGGATGGCTACACCTTC. This translates into CSASLDRGIKDGYTF. The V gene is TRBV20-1, the J gene TRBJ1-2, with TRBD1 matching 10 bases. The V segment lost 3 bases and the J segment 6 bases; nucleotides outside the gene matches: 10. Germline assignment: CDR1 DFQATT and CDR2 SNEGSKA (reference sequence). The CDR3 runs to 15 residues.

The chain uses TRBV12-3 or TRBV12-4 and TRBJ2-2, with D possibly being TRBD1 (6 bases). CDR3 length equals 13 residues. Trimming removed 5 bases at V and 9 bases at J, with 13 bases between. CDR3 nucleotide sequence: TGTGCCAGCAGTCCGACAGGAGCCCGGGAGCTGTTTTTT. This gives the protein CASSPTGARELFF.

The chain couples TRBV7-2 to TRBJ1-3; TRBD1 agrees at 7 bases. Germline V gene lookup returns CDR1 SGHTA and CDR2 FQGNSA. The V and J ends lost 1 base and 0 bases, in that order; junction bases with no gene match: 3. There are 16 residues in the CDR3. This CDR3 reads CASSLGGTASGNTIYF. CDR3 sequence (DNA): TGTGCCAGCAGCTTAGGAGGGACAGCCTCTGGAAACACCATATATTTT.